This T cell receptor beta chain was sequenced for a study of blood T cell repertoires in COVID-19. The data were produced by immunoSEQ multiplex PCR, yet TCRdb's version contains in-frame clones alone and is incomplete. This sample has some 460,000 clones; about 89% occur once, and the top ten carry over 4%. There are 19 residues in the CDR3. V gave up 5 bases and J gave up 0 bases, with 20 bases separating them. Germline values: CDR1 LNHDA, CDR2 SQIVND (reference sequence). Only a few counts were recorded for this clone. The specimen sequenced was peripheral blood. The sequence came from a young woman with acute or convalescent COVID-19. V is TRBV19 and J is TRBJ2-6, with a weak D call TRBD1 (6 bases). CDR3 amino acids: CASSGNRELRSSGANVLTF. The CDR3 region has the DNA TGTGCCAGTAGTGGAAACAGGGAATTAAGGAGCTCTGGGGCCAACGTCCTGACTTTC.